This TCR beta chain was identified in a study of cytomegalovirus exposure and HLA in healthy donors. Germline V gives CDR1 MNHEY, CDR2 SVGAGI. The length of the CDR3 is 15 residues. Trimming removed 5 bases from V and 5 bases from J; junction bases left unmatched: 8. Primers: 60 Vbeta forward and 13 Jbeta reverse. The method was immunoSEQ multiplex PCR; TCRdb's version includes in-frame clones alone and lacks a portion of them. The data hold 150,000 to 200,000 clones, with 79% observed a single time. The receptor was derived from a woman younger than 45 in good health and CMV-seropositive. Specimen: PBMCs. J is TRBJ1-5 and V is TRBV6-5, with 8 bases that match TRBD1. The CDR3 region is CASSKTGAGYQPQHF. The CDR3 DNA reads as TGTGCCAGCAGTAAGACAGGGGCGGGATATCAGCCCCAGCATTTT.